Shown below are 5 T cell receptor beta chains from a single sample sequenced in a study of T cell responses to AZD1222 COVID-19 vaccine. Profiled with immunoSEQ multiplex PCR; TCRdb holds only in-frame clones, not every one. The sample lists 150,000 to 200,000 clones; approximately 94% were seen once. This specimen was peripheral blood, taken 28 days after the second AZD1222 dose. These receptors originate from an adult who received the AZD1222 COVID-19 vaccine.

The chain links TRBV28 to TRBJ1-2; weak D call: TRBD1 (6 bases). This CDR3 has 12 amino acids. V shed 1 base and J shed 6 bases, with 6 bases lying between them. Per the germline V gene, CDR1 is MDHEN and CDR2 is SYDVKM. This CDR3 is CASSLSGDGYTF. The CDR3, as DNA: TGTGCCAGCAGTTTATCAGGGGATGGCTACACCTTC.

This chain links TRBV7-2 with TRBJ2-7; D is possibly TRBD1 (5 bases). Trimming took 7 bases from V and 3 from J, leaving 19 bases between them. The germline V gene encodes CDR1 SGHTA and CDR2 FQGNSA. CDR3 length: 15 amino acids. This CDR3 reads CASTPLIGANYEQYF. CDR3 DNA sequence: TGTGCCAGCACCCCCCTAATTGGGGCTAACTACGAGCAGTACTTC.

The rearrangement links TRBV6-1 to TRBJ2-7; a weak D match, TRBD1 (5 bases). V was shortened by 2 bases and J by 3 bases, with 8 bases between the two germline ends. Germline CDR1 MNHNS, CDR2 SASEGT. CDR3 size: 13 residues. CDR3 DNA: TGTGCCAGCAGTGAAAGACAGCACTACGAGCAGTACTTC. Amino acids: CASSERQHYEQYF.

This chain uses TRBV7-8 with TRBJ1-2; D is uncertain. Germline V gene lookup returns CDR1 SGHVS and CDR2 FQNEAQ. The V and J ends lost 5 bases and 6 bases respectively, with 13 bases between them. There are 13 residues in the CDR3. CDR3 nucleotides: TGTGCCAGCAGCCGGGGAGCTTTTGATGGCTACACCTTC. It yields the protein CASSRGAFDGYTF.

This CDR3 reads CASSSTGLQVSTEAFF. DNA of the CDR3: TGTGCCAGCAGCTCCACGGGGTTACAGGTCTCCACTGAAGCTTTCTTT. The genes are TRBV7-9 and TRBJ1-1; D possibly corresponds to TRBD1 (5 bases). The CDR3 has 16 residues. Trimming removed 4 bases at V and 4 bases at J, with 19 bases between. The germline V gene has CDR1 SEHNR and CDR2 FQNEAQ (reference sequence). Full variable domain (rest looked up from reference TRBV7-9 and TRBJ1-1): DTGVSQNPRHKITKRGQNVTFRCDPISEHNRLYWYRQTLGQGPEFLTYFQNEAQLEKSRLLSDRFSAERPKGSFSTLEIQRTEQGDSAMYLCASSSTGLQVSTEAFFGQGTRLTVV.